This is a list of T cell receptor beta chains from one sample in a study of blood T cell repertoires in COVID-19. Generated by immunoSEQ multiplex PCR, the TCRdb table keeps only in-frame clones and is missing some. Of approximately 500,000 clones in the sample, 85% to 90% were seen once. Sample: peripheral blood. The source is a woman in her forties or fifties with COVID-19, enrolled during active disease. Both conserved end residues are trimmed from each CDR3. Fields, in order: J gene, V gene, CDR3 protein.

TRBJ1-1 TRBV19 ASKGQGQAVAF
TRBJ2-7 TRBV6-5 ASGRGGYEQY
TRBJ2-2 TRBV5-4 ASRSPGPGELF
TRBJ2-1 TRBV30 AWWAGSYNEQF
TRBJ2-2 TRBV7-9 ASSLLAAGELF
TRBJ2-3 TRBV4-2 ASSQEEDRVSDTQY
TRBJ2-6 TRBV11-2 ASSLDRSSGANVLT
TRBJ1-2 TRBV6-1 ASSEALHGYT
TRBJ2-1 TRBV10-3 AISVVALVYNEQF
TRBJ2-3 TRBV5-1 ASSLVAGADTQY
TRBJ2-7 TRBV5-8 ASSTVPPEKY
TRBJ1-5 TRBV10-1 ASSYRDQPQH
TRBJ1-2 TRBV16 ASSQSQNGYT
TRBJ2-7 TRBV6-5 ASSRDLEYEQY
TRBJ2-3 TRBV7-2 ASSLVAPDTQY
TRBJ1-3 TRBV10-3 AISDSGTGFSGNTIY
TRBJ2-3 TRBV30 ACPKGATSTDTQY
TRBJ1-5 TRBV19 ASRDSLNQPQH
TRBJ1-1 TRBV5-1 ASSLTREALDTEAF
TRBJ2-5 TRBV29-1 SVGFPDRGETQY
TRBJ2-6 TRBV5-1 ASSLVRASGANVLT
TRBJ2-5 TRBV15 ATSKQGGTETQY
TRBJ2-2 TRBV5-1 ASRPGSEELF
TRBJ1-3 TRBV6-5 ASSWDRVPGNTIY
TRBJ1-2 TRBV2 ASSEATVLLGYT
TRBJ1-2 TRBV6-5 ASIQPGWGYT
TRBJ2-7 TRBV5-1 ASGAPGSYEQY
TRBJ2-3 TRBV7-9 ASSSGTGYTDTQY
TRBJ1-1 TRBV11-2 ASSFRDRATEAF
TRBJ1-2 TRBV18 ASSPNRDQNNYGYT
TRBJ1-1 TRBV30 AYSGEPQFNTEAF
TRBJ2-3 TRBV5-1 ASSFVPGQGAGTDTQY
TRBJ1-1 TRBV30 AWSTGGHGAF
TRBJ2-2 TRBV6-5 ASSGQYGELF
TRBJ1-2 TRBV7-9 ASSRQGAHGYT
TRBJ1-5 TRBV28 ASGITGTLPIDQPQH
TRBJ1-2 TRBV9 ASSVAGRDGYT
TRBJ2-1 TRBV29-1 SVNMGGESSYNEQF
TRBJ1-2 TRBV5-1 ASSTPGPYGYT
TRBJ1-1 TRBV6-1 ASSEVDRNTEAF